This record covers a single T cell receptor (beta chain). The sample belongs to a study of blood T cell repertoires in COVID-19. CDR1 SGHRS and CDR2 YFSETQ come from the germline V gene. The CDR3 sequence is 16 residues long. Trimming stripped 0 bases from V and 1 base from J, with 11 bases between. The table came from immunoSEQ multiplex PCR; TCRdb's copy has only in-frame clones and leaves some out. The table lists roughly 100,000 clones, about four fifths of them singletons. Sequencing input: peripheral blood. This receptor was obtained from a human donor in a cohort sampled during active COVID-19. The chain uses TRBV5-1 and TRBJ1-3; D may be TRBD1 (5 bases). The CDR3 nucleotides are TGCGCCAGCAGCTTGGGTCAGGGTTCATCTGGAAACACCATATATTTT. Amino acid sequence: CASSLGQGSSGNTIYF.